The clone carrying this T cell receptor beta chain was recorded at least ten times. The data belong to a study of blood T cell repertoires in COVID-19. Across the study: Samples of COVID-19 (acute and convalescent) were obtained from the United States, Italy and Spain. From T cells, B-cell-depleted T cells, or PBMCs came the material, which was cDNA or gDNA.

Per the original data handling: For nucleated cells, counts were estimated from reference gene primer amplification. Some clones are missing from TCRdb's copy, which holds only in-frame ones; the method was immunoSEQ multiplex PCR. Clonal size and the V and J genes are those of that table, whereas D and trimming came from the DNA. The table has 60,000 to 90,000 clones, approximately 80% seen once. The V gene's germline CDR1 is LGHDT and CDR2 YNNKEL (reference sequence). The V gene lost 0 bases and the J gene lost 2 bases, with 13 bases spanning the gap. The CDR3 has 17 residues. This TCR derives from a man in his 60s with active or convalescent COVID-19. Sequenced material: peripheral blood. The rearrangement links TRBV3-1 (or the pseudogene TRBV3-2) to TRBJ2-2, with D tentatively TRBD2 (6 bases). The CDR3 DNA is TGTGCCAGCAGCCAAGAGAAGTGGCGGGGCAACACCGGGGAGCTGTTTTTT. Its translation is CASSQEKWRGNTGELFF.